Shown below are 12 T cell receptor beta chains from a single sample sequenced in a study of cytomegalovirus exposure and HLA in healthy donors. The PCR employed 60 Vbeta primers together with 13 Jbeta primers. Clones were read by immunoSEQ multiplex PCR, and TCRdb kept only the in-frame ones, dropping some. The sample yields about 180,000 clones, approximately 80% seen once. Sequenced: PBMCs. Receptors originate from a girl under 18 in good health and CMV-seropositive.

The J gene is TRBJ2-1, the V gene TRBV6-6; TRBD2 agrees at 7 bases. This CDR3 contains 15 residues. V was clipped by 6 bases and J by 5 bases; unmatched bases: 10. CDR1 and CDR2 (germline): MNHNY, SVGAGI (reference sequence). CDR3 sequence reads: CASSLSGTKDNEQFF. For the CDR3, the DNA is TGTGCCAGCAGCCTATCCGGGACTAAAGACAATGAGCAGTTCTTC.

As for this clone: Germline is not matched at one junction end, which may reflect a read error. This chain joins TRBV2 and TRBJ1-2; D possibly corresponds to TRBD1 (6 bases). The CDR3 consists of 10 residues. The germline CDR1 and CDR2 sequences are SNHLY and FYNNEI. CDR3 amino acids: CASSGGGQIF. CDR3 sequence (DNA): TGTGCCAGCTCTGGGGGGGGCCAAATCTTC.

V is TRBV29-1 and J is TRBJ2-2, with D tentatively TRBD1 (5 bases). The CDR3 is 15 amino acids. Germline V lookup: CDR1 SQVTM, CDR2 ANQGSEA. Deletions cut 7 bases from V and 0 bases from J, with 15 bases between. The CDR3, as DNA: TGCAGCGCGCCCCTTGGACATACGAACACCGGGGAGCTGTTTTTT. This gives the protein CSAPLGHTNTGELFF.

This chain joins TRBV7-9 and TRBJ2-1; a weak D match, TRBD2 (6 bases). Per the germline V gene, CDR1 is SEHNR and CDR2 is FQNEAQ (reference sequence). Trimming cost V 8 bases and J 6 bases, with 17 bases left between them. The length of the CDR3 is 14 residues. The chain's CDR3 is CASPSGKGGNEQFF. The CDR3 DNA is TGTGCCAGCCCATCGGGGAAGGGAGGCAATGAGCAGTTCTTC.

This clone was found once. The same CDR3 also results from other DNA sequences found in this sample. CDR3 loop: CASSGGGGQPQHF. DNA for the CDR3: TGTGCCAGTAGTGGCGGGGGCGGTCAGCCCCAGCATTTT. The V and J genes are TRBV19 and TRBJ1-5; tentatively, D is TRBD1 (6 bases). In germline, CDR1 is LNHDA, CDR2 SQIVND (reference sequence). The ends were cut back, 5 bases at V and 6 bases at J, with 11 bases in the middle. The CDR3 sequence is 13 residues long.

This clone was counted only a few times. The V gene is TRBV9, the J gene TRBJ1-2; D unclear. CDR1 and CDR2 (germline): SGDLS, YYNGEE. Trimming shortened V by 7 bases and J by 5 bases, and 9 bases separated the two germline ends. The CDR3 is made up of 11 amino acids. The CDR3 region is CASEAGYGYTF. The DNA of the CDR3 is TGTGCCAGCGAGGCGGGGTATGGCTACACCTTC.

The chain couples TRBV27 to TRBJ2-5; the D gene is possibly TRBD1 (6 bases). From germline, CDR1 is MNHEY and CDR2 SMNVEV (reference sequence). CDR3 length: 14 residues. V lost 5 bases and J 0 bases, leaving 10 bases between the germline ends. The CDR3 DNA reads as TGTGCCAGCAGTACGTGGGACAACCAAGAGACCCAGTACTTC. This sequence encodes CASSTWDNQETQYF.

The rearrangement links TRBV11-2 to TRBJ2-1, with TRBD2 identical over 9 bases. Per germline, CDR1 SGHAT and CDR2 FQNNGV. The CDR3 loop spans 16 amino acids. The J segment lost 4 bases and the V segment lost 8 bases, leaving 12 bases of the junction unmatched. The CDR3 DNA sequence: TGTGCCAGCGGGCGGGAGGGCCGGAAAGATTACAATGAGCAGTTCTTC. Amino acids: CASGREGRKDYNEQFF.

The V call is TRBV29-1, the J call TRBJ2-1; 8 bases align to TRBD2. The V segment lost 7 bases and the J segment 6 bases; nucleotides outside the gene matches: 2. CDR1 and CDR2 (germline): SQVTM, ANQGSEA. This CDR3 has 11 amino acids. This CDR3 is CSAGGGNEQFF. CDR3 bases: TGCAGCGCCGGGGGGGGCAATGAGCAGTTCTTC.

The rearrangement links TRBV7-2 to TRBJ1-1; 12 bases line up with TRBD1. V was pared by 8 bases and J by 4 bases, with 8 bases of the junction left unmatched. Per the germline V gene, CDR1 is SGHTA and CDR2 is FQGNSA. CDR3 size: 15 residues. The CDR3 spells CASSSQGQGATEAFF. DNA for the CDR3: TGTGCCAGCTCATCCCAGGGACAGGGGGCCACTGAAGCTTTCTTT.

Notes on this clone: The sample contains more than one DNA sequence encoding this CDR3. This chain links TRBV6-1 with TRBJ2-7; weak D call: TRBD2 (5 bases). This CDR3 has 13 residues. Trimming removed 2 bases at V and 3 bases at J, with 8 bases between. CDR1 and CDR2 from the germline V gene are MNHNS and SASEGT. The DNA for the CDR3 is TGTGCCAGCAGTGAACGGGGTGGCTACGAGCAGTACTTC. Protein product: CASSERGGYEQYF.

In regard to this clone: Here the CDR3 omits its conserved ending phenylalanine or tryptophan, so a read error is the likely source. This chain uses TRBV29-1 with TRBJ2-7; a weak D match, TRBD2 (6 bases). Between the trimmed V and J ends, which lost 4 bases and 4 bases, there was a span of 14 bases. CDR3 length equals 13 residues. Per the germline V gene, CDR1 is SQVTM and CDR2 is ANQGSEA. The CDR3, as DNA: TGCAGCGTTGCACTAGGCCGGGGGTACGAGCAGTACCTC. It codes for CSVALGRGYEQYL.